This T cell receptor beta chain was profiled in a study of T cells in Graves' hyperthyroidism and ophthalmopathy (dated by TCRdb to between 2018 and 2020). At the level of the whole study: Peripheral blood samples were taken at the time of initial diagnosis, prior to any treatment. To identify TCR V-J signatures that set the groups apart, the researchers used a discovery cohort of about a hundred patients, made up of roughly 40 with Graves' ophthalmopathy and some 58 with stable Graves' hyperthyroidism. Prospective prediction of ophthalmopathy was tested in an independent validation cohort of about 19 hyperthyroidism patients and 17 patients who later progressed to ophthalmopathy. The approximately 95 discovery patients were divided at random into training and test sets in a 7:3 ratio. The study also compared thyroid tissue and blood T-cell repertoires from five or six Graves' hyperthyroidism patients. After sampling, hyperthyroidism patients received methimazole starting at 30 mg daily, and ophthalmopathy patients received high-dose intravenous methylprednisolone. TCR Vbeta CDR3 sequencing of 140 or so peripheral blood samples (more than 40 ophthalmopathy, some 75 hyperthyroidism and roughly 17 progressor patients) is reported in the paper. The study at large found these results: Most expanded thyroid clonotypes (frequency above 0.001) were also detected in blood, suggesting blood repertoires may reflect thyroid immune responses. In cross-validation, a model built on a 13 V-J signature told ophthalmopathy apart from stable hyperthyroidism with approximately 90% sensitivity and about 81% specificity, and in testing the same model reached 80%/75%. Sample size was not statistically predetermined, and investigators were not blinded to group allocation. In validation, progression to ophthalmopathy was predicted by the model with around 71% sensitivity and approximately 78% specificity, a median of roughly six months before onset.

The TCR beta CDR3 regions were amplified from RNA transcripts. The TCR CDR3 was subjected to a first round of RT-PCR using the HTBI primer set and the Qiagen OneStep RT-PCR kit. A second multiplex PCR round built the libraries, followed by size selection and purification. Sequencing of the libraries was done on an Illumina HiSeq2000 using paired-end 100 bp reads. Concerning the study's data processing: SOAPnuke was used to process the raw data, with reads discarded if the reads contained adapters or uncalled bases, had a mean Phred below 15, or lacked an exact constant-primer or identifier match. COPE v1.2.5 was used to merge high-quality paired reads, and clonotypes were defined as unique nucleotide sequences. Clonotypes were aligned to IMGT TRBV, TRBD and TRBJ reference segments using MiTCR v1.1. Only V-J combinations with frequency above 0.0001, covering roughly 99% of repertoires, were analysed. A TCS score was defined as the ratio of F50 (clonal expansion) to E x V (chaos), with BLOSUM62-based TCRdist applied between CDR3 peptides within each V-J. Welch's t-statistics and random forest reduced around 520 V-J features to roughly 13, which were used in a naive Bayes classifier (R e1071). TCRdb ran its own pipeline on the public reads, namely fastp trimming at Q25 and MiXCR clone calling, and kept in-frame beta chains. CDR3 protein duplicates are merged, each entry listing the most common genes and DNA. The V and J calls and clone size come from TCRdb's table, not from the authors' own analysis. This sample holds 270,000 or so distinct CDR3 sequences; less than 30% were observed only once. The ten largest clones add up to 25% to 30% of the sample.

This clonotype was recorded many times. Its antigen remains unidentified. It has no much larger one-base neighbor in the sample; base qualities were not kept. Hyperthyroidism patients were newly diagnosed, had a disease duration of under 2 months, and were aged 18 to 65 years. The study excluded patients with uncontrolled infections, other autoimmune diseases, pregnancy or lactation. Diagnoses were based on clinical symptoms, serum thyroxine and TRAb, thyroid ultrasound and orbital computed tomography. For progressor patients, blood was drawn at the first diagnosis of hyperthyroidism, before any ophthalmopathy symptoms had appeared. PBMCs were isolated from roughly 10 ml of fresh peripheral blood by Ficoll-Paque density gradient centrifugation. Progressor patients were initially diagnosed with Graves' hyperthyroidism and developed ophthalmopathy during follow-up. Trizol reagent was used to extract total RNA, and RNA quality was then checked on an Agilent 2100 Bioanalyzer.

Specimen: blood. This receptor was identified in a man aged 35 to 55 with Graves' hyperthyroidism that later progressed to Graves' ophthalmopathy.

For the CDR3, the sequence is CASCRGVSSNQPQHF. The nucleotides are TGTGCCAGCTGCCGGGGTGTGTCAAGCAATCAGCCCCAGCATTTT. The chain is encoded by TRBV2 joined to TRBJ1-5; a confident D gene designation cannot be given. The germline V gene specifies SNHLY as CDR1 and FYNNEI as CDR2. V is cut by 8 bases and J by 1 base, and the space between the germline ends is 15 bases. From the cysteine through the phenylalanine, the CDR3 covers 15 amino acids. Only the CDR3 part of the read is kept: 45 bases, read in frame from the first base.